The rows below give T cell receptor beta chains drawn from one sample of a study of blood T cell repertoires in COVID-19. Only in-frame clones appear in the TCRdb table, and some are missing; sequencing was by immunoSEQ multiplex PCR. The repertoire holds approximately 350,000 clones, with less than 90% as singletons. Sample: PBMCs or T cells enriched from blood (not recorded which). These receptors were taken from a woman aged 45 to 65 who had recovered from COVID-19. The CDR3 runs from the conserved cysteine through the conserved F or W. D genes are given only for firm matches.

v_call d_call cdr3_aa
TRBV9 . CASSVEATILRGTEAFF
TRBV6-5 TRBD1 CASSYGRTGVVAEAFF
TRBV3-1/TRBV3-2 TRBD2 CASSQAGGSNEQFF
TRBV7-3 . CASSQGSQRQETQYF
TRBV4-3 . CASSQVPGNTEAFF
TRBV7-3 TRBD2 CASSPHLAGVGGSRELFF
TRBV20-1 TRBD1 CSASKGANAEAFF
TRBV5-1 . CASSPPPGTDTQYF
TRBV2 TRBD1 CASPATGTATEAFF
TRBV5-1 TRBD2 CASSSGLAGDTEQFF
TRBV3-1/TRBV3-2 TRBD2 CASSQGGLAGGSTGELFF
TRBV4-3 TRBD1 CASSQTGTADQPQHF
TRBV7-2 . CASSADISGYTF
TRBV27 . CASSLSVQGGGYTF
TRBV6-2/TRBV6-3 . CASSYSAVNEQFF
TRBV18 TRBD2 CASSAGGGYEQYF
TRBV19 TRBD1 CATFSRSPGGVNIQYF
TRBV7-9 . CASSFLETQYF
TRBV7-9 TRBD1 CASSLGRDSHTEAFF
TRBV10-1 . CASSESTDGEHPQRRITGELFF
TRBV6-6 . CASRHRSYEQYF
TRBV4-1 . CASSPGVGTEAFF
TRBV7-8 . CASSSRHYGYTF
TRBV7-2 . CAINSGLATEAFF
TRBV30 . CASRTVKGDGYTF
TRBV3-1/TRBV3-2 . CASSQDPAGPVAFF
TRBV11-2 . CASSPGRFTEAFF
TRBV19 TRBD2 CASRKTSGRQETQYF
TRBV11-2 TRBD1 CASSLVRGQGAWEQYF
TRBV4-3 . CASSQGLALNNEQFF
TRBV6-2/TRBV6-3 TRBD1 CASSDHRTGGSYEQYF
TRBV5-6 TRBD1 CASGTGGLYEQYF
TRBV5-1 . CASSFSLTPNSGNTIYF
TRBV9 TRBD1 CASSPTGAEAFF
TRBV7-9 . CASSLDLDSLGGGYTF
TRBV7-2 . CASSLAGTTDTQYF
TRBV3-1/TRBV3-2 . CASSPIAYTGELFF
TRBV7-2 . CASSLGGREKLFF
TRBV19 TRBD2 CASTSGGLDTQYF
TRBV11-2 TRBD1 CASSLDGQGAEAFF
TRBV7-9 . CASSSTEEASGNTIYF
TRBV2 TRBD1 CASSVDRGDTDTQYF
TRBV30 TRBD1 CAWSSGQGQNEQFF
TRBV13 TRBD1 CASSAAQTGYTDTQYF
TRBV6-5 . CASRPEGGSLRGYTF
TRBV10-3 TRBD1 CAISESRDRGQPQHF
TRBV6-5 TRBD1 CASSSAYRGGNEKLFF
TRBV6-5 . CASSYSQSGEQYF
TRBV2 . CASGTSKDTGELFF
TRBV19 . CASSFGRGALGGYTF
TRBV5-1 TRBD2 CASSGGTSGNTGELFF
TRBV29-1 . CSVSGHNQPQHF